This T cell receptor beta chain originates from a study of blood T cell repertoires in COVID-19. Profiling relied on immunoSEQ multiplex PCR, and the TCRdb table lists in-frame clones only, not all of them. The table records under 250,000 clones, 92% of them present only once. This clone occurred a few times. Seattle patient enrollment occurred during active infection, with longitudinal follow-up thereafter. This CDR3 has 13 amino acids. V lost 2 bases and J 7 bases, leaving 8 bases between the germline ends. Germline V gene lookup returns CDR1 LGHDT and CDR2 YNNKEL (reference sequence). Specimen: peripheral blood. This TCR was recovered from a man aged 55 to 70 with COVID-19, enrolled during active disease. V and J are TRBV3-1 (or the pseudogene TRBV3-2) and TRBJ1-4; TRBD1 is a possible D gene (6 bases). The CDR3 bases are TGTGCCAGCAGCCAAAGGGACATTGAAAAACTGTTTTTT. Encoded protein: CASSQRDIEKLFF.